This is a list of T cell receptor beta chains from one sample in a study of T-cell reconstitution after alpha-beta-depleted transplantation in children. TCRdb recomputed calls from the PCR reads with MiXCR, one row per CDR3 protein. The sample includes nearly 550,000 distinct CDR3 sequences, 15% to 20% of them seen just once. The sequencing used PBMCs from the stem cell graft donor, collected from the stem cell graft. Source of these receptors: a human donor who donated a stem cell graft to a child with acute lymphoblastic leukemia. The CDR3 runs from the conserved cysteine through the conserved F or W. The order of the fields is D gene, J gene, clone size, V gene, CDR3 DNA, CDR3 protein. D genes are given only for firm matches. The size entry is marked missing in some rows and otherwise reads once, few, many or a size class.

>-|TRBJ2-5|few|TRBV7-3
TGTGCCAGCAGCCCGGGAGTACGGGAGACCCAGTACTTC
CASSPGVRETQYF
>-|TRBJ2-1|many|TRBV5-1
TGCGCCAGCAGCTTGGTGCTCTTAGGCTCCTACAATGAGCAGTTCTTC
CASSLVLLGSYNEQFF
>-|TRBJ2-6|-|TRBV7-9
TGTGCCAGCAGATCAGGACAGCGCTCTGGGGCCAACGTCCTGACTTTC
CASRSGQRSGANVLTF
>-|TRBJ2-2|-|TRBV12-3/TRBV12-4
TGTGCCAGCAGTTTGTGGTTTAACACCGGGGAGCTGTTTTTT
CASSLWFNTGELFF
>-|TRBJ1-1|-|TRBV5-1
TGCGCCAGCAGCTTGAAAGTGGGTGGGACTGAAGCTTTCTTT
CASSLKVGGTEAFF
>-|TRBJ2-7|-|TRBV6-5
TGTGCCAGCAGTTACCAGGGACTTGGCTCCTACGAGCAGTACTTC
CASSYQGLGSYEQYF
>TRBD1|TRBJ1-4|-|TRBV20-1
TGCAGTGCTAGGTCCCAGGGCCTGGGACAGGGGGGACTCGAAAAACTGTTTTTT
CSARSQGLGQGGLEKLFF
>TRBD1|TRBJ2-7|-|TRBV4-1
TGCGCCAGCAGCCCCCTCGGGACAGGGCATAGGGAGCAGTACTTC
CASSPLGTGHREQYF
>-|TRBJ1-5|-|TRBV18
TGTGCCAGCTCACCTAGAGGCAGGAGCAATCAGCCCCAGCATTTT
CASSPRGRSNQPQHF
>-|TRBJ2-3|few|TRBV7-3
TGTGCCAGCAGCTCGACCCCCCGAGATACGCAGTATTTT
CASSSTPRDTQYF
>-|TRBJ1-5|many|TRBV5-1
TGCGCCAGCAGCTTGGAGCCAGGGTTTAGCAATCAGCCCCAGCATTTT
CASSLEPGFSNQPQHF
>TRBD1|TRBJ2-3|few|TRBV29-1
TGCAGCGTAATTCCCCTACAGGGGGCGTCGGATACGCAGTATTTT
CSVIPLQGASDTQYF
>-|TRBJ2-1|few|TRBV5-1
TGCGCCAGCAGCGGGGGGACCGGGACTGGCTCCTACAATGAGCAGTTCTTC
CASSGGTGTGSYNEQFF
>-|TRBJ1-2|-|TRBV4-1
TGCGCCAGCAGCTTAGGGCCAGGGGCTCGAGCTAACTATGGCTACACCTTC
CASSLGPGARANYGYTF
>-|TRBJ2-6|few|TRBV10-3
TGTGCCATCAGTGAGGGATCCTCTGGGGCCAACGTCCTGACTTTC
CAISEGSSGANVLTF
>-|TRBJ2-7|-|TRBV6-6
TGTGCCAGCAGTTCCCGAGACGAGCAGTACTTC
CASSSRDEQYF
>-|TRBJ1-2|few|TRBV11-2
TGTGCCAGCAGCTTAGAGAACAGCTATGGCTACACCTTC
CASSLENSYGYTF
>-|TRBJ2-1|-|TRBV5-1
TGCGCCAGCAGCTTGGGTGAGACAAGGGGTAATGAGCAGTTCTTC
CASSLGETRGNEQFF
>TRBD1|TRBJ1-5|few|TRBV20-1
TGCAGTGCCACCCGGACAGGGGCCCGCTTCAATCAGCCCCAGCATTTT
CSATRTGARFNQPQHF
>-|TRBJ2-2|few|TRBV29-1
TGCAGCGTTGAAAACAGGGACTTGAACACCGGGGAGCTGTTTTTT
CSVENRDLNTGELFF
>-|TRBJ2-1|few|TRBV12-3/TRBV12-4
TGTGCCAGCACCCTATCGCGGGCAGGGTTTCTTGGTGGCTCCTACAATGAGCAGTTCTTC
CASTLSRAGFLGGSYNEQFF
>-|TRBJ1-5|-|TRBV20-1
TGCAGTGCTAGCGTGAGTGGGCGAGTAGCCCAGCATTTT
CSASVSGRVAQHF
>-|TRBJ2-1|-|TRBV5-1
TGCGCCAGCAGCTTCATCAGCGGCAATGAGCAGTTCTTC
CASSFISGNEQFF
>-|TRBJ2-7|-|TRBV29-1
TGCAGCGTTGAAGTGGGTCACGAGCAGTACTTC
CSVEVGHEQYF
>-|TRBJ2-7|few|TRBV18
TGTGCCAGCTCACCGATTCCCTACGAGCAGTACTTC
CASSPIPYEQYF
>-|TRBJ2-1|few|TRBV5-1
TGTGCCAGCAGCTTATCCAGCAATGAGCAGTTCTTC
CASSLSSNEQFF
>-|TRBJ1-1|-|TRBV6-6
TGTGCCAGCAGAAGCGCGCCTGAAGCTTTCTTT
CASRSAPEAFF
>-|TRBJ1-2|few|TRBV7-9
TGTGCCAGCAGCTCCAATTCCTATGGCTACACCTTC
CASSSNSYGYTF
>-|TRBJ2-4|few|TRBV29-1
TGCAGCGCCGAAGGAGGGCCCCTAGCCAAAAACATTCAGTACTTC
CSAEGGPLAKNIQYF
>-|TRBJ2-7|-|TRBV6-1
TGTGCCAGCAGGCCCAAGGGGCAGTCCCACGAGCAGTACTTC
CASRPKGQSHEQYF
>-|TRBJ2-7|-|TRBV20-1
TGCAGTGCTACCCACAGCGGCGCCTACGAGCAGTACTTC
CSATHSGAYEQYF
>-|TRBJ2-1|-|TRBV20-1
TGCAGTGCTAGAGAGACGGGAGTCAGCAACAATGAGCAGTTCTTC
CSARETGVSNNEQFF
>-|TRBJ2-1|-|TRBV28
TGTGCCAGCAGTTTTGGGGGGAGAAGGACCAATGAGCAGTTCTTC
CASSFGGRRTNEQFF
>-|TRBJ2-1|-|TRBV30
TGTGCCTGGAGTGTTCCAAGCAGAACCTACAATGAGCAGTTCTTC
CAWSVPSRTYNEQFF
>TRBD1|TRBJ2-1|few|TRBV5-1
TGCGCCAGCAGCTTGGGGGACAGTTTATTCTACAATGAGCAGTTCTTC
CASSLGDSLFYNEQFF
>TRBD1|TRBJ2-7|-|TRBV7-9
TGTGCCAGCAGCTTAGACCGTTCCGGGACAGCCTCCTACGAGCAGTACTTC
CASSLDRSGTASYEQYF
>-|TRBJ2-3|few|TRBV6-2/TRBV6-3
TGTGCCAGCATTAACAGGGCGGGAGTGAGAGATACGCAGTATTTT
CASINRAGVRDTQYF
>-|TRBJ2-5|few|TRBV9
TGTGCCAGCAGCGGACCTCTGGGCCGTACGGGGACCCAGTACTTC
CASSGPLGRTGTQYF
>TRBD2|TRBJ2-1|-|TRBV7-8
TGTGCCAGCAGCTTATGGCTGGAGCGGGGAGGTCGTCTGTTCTTC
CASSLWLERGGRLFF
>-|TRBJ1-1|few|TRBV20-1
TGCAGTGCTAGAGAGTCCGGGTTTTTCAACACTGAAGCTTTCTTT
CSARESGFFNTEAFF
>TRBD2|TRBJ2-2|-|TRBV7-3
TGTGCCAGCAGCTTGATGGACCTAGCGGGAAGTACCGGGGAGCTGTTTTTT
CASSLMDLAGSTGELFF
>-|TRBJ2-2|few|TRBV4-2
TGTGCCAGCAGCCAAGGGGACCGCGACACCGGGGAGCTGTTTTTT
CASSQGDRDTGELFF
>-|TRBJ2-7|few|TRBV5-5
TGTGCCAGCAGCTGGGGCCCACTCCGCTACGAGCAGTACTTC
CASSWGPLRYEQYF
>-|TRBJ2-7|-|TRBV5-1
TGCGCCAGCAGTCCCCCAGGGGTCCTCGAGCAGTACTTC
CASSPPGVLEQYF
>-|TRBJ1-4|-|TRBV12-3/TRBV12-4
TGTGCCAGCAGTTTAGCGATGGCAACAGGGCTCAAAAGGGGTGAAAAACTGTTTTTT
CASSLAMATGLKRGEKLFF
>-|TRBJ2-7|-|TRBV4-2
TGTGCCAGCAGCCAAGCGACGGGAGTAGGGTACGAGCAGTACTTC
CASSQATGVGYEQYF
>TRBD1|TRBJ2-3|once|TRBV29-1
TGCAGCGTTGAGTTATACCAGACAGGGGCGCGGGCTAGCACAGATACGCAGTATTTT
CSVELYQTGARASTDTQYF
>-|TRBJ2-7|few|TRBV20-1
TGCAGTGCTGACCCTACATATACTTACGAGCAGTACTTC
CSADPTYTYEQYF
>-|TRBJ2-3|few|TRBV5-5
TGTGCCAGCAGCTTGGGGCGTGGATTAGCGGATACGCAGTATTTT
CASSLGRGLADTQYF
>-|TRBJ1-1|few|TRBV5-4
TGTGCCAGCAGCTTGGATCCGACGTTGAACACTGAAGCTTTCTTT
CASSLDPTLNTEAFF
>-|TRBJ1-2|few|TRBV3-1
TGTGCCAGCAGTGAGATGGGGGCAAACTATGGCTACACCTTC
CASSEMGANYGYTF
>-|TRBJ2-5|few|TRBV5-1
TGCGCCAGCCGAACGAACCGGGACGGCCAAGAGACCCAGTACTTC
CASRTNRDGQETQYF
>TRBD2|TRBJ2-1|-|TRBV7-9
TGTGCCAGCAGCCCAGCGGGAGGGCCCGGAAATGAGCAGTTCTTC
CASSPAGGPGNEQFF
>-|TRBJ2-5|-|TRBV28
TGTGCCAGCAGGGGAATCACCCAGTACTTC
CASRGITQYF
>TRBD2|TRBJ2-4|-|TRBV11-1
TGTGCCAGCAGCTTGCCCCCGGGTAGCGGGAGTCGGAGGGACAAAAACATTCAGTACTTC
CASSLPPGSGSRRDKNIQYF